The next 14 T cell receptor beta chains were all read from a single sample in a study of blood T cell repertoires in COVID-19. Sequencing used immunoSEQ multiplex PCR; TCRdb keeps in-frame clones, though not all of them. The sample consists of a few hundred thousand clones, around nine tenths of them appearing once. Sequenced input: PBMCs or T cells enriched from blood (not recorded which). The receptor set was obtained from a woman in her thirties who had been exposed to COVID-19.

The chain combines TRBV28 with TRBJ2-3, with TRBD2 matching over 10 bases. The trim removed 8 bases at V and 0 bases at J, leaving 11 bases unmatched. The CDR3 covers 17 residues. Germline assignment: CDR1 MDHEN and CDR2 SYDVKM. The CDR3 spells CASHTPGLAASTDTQYF. CDR3 bases: TGTGCCAGCCATACCCCCGGACTAGCGGCTAGCACAGATACGCAGTATTTT.

The V and J genes are TRBV10-2 and TRBJ2-7, with unresolved D. Trimming shortened V by 8 bases and J by 3 bases, and 5 bases separated the two germline ends. CDR3 size: 10 residues. Germline lookup yields CDR1 WSHSY and CDR2 SAAADI. CDR3 loop: CASSGYEQYF. As DNA, the CDR3 is TGCGCCAGCTCGGGCTACGAGCAGTACTTC.

The genes are TRBV24-1 and TRBJ2-7; 8 bases agree with TRBD1. The germline V gene encodes CDR1 KGHDR and CDR2 SFDVKD. CDR3 length equals 17 residues. J was trimmed by 0 bases and V by 2 bases; bases with no gene match: 8. The CDR3 region has the DNA TGTGCCACCAGTGATTGGGCCCCCGGACAGGGCTCCTACGAGCAGTACTTC. It codes for CATSDWAPGQGSYEQYF.

V gene TRBV4-2 combines with J gene TRBJ1-1; 7 bases map to TRBD1. Trimming took 7 bases from V and 1 from J; bases not matched to a gene: 9. The CDR3 is made up of 15 amino acids. Germline values: CDR1 LGHNA, CDR2 YNFKEQ. The CDR3 DNA is TGTGCCAGCAAAACTCAAGACAGGGAGAACACTGAAGCTTTCTTT. It translates to CASKTQDRENTEAFF.

The chain recombines TRBV10-3 with TRBJ1-1; the match to TRBD1 covers 10 bases. This CDR3 has 16 residues. The germline CDR1 and CDR2 sequences are ENHRY and SYGVKD. V lost 6 bases and J lost 3; bases outside the gene matches: 10. CDR3 amino acids: CAIRRNSGTGDTEAFF. The CDR3 DNA is TGTGCCATCAGGAGGAACTCCGGGACAGGGGACACTGAAGCTTTCTTT.

This clone was detected only a few times. The V and J genes are TRBV6-5 and TRBJ1-2; 7 bases map to TRBD1. The CDR3 extends over 12 amino acids. Germline V gene data show CDR1 as MNHEY and CDR2 as SVGAGI. V dropped 6 bases and J dropped 2; count of bases not matched to a gene: 0. The CDR3 coding sequence is TGTGCCAGCAGGGACAGGAACTATGGCTACACCTTC. Protein: CASRDRNYGYTF.

The V call is TRBV20-1, the J call TRBJ2-2; D ambiguous. Germline V gene lookup returns CDR1 DFQATT and CDR2 SNEGSKA (reference sequence). The CDR3 consists of 14 residues. Trimming stripped 3 bases from V and 2 bases from J, with 10 bases between. CDR3 in amino acids: CSASMRSNTGELFF. CDR3 DNA: TGCAGTGCTAGTATGCGTTCTAACACCGGGGAGCTGTTTTTT.

This chain joins TRBV5-1 and TRBJ1-1; tentative D call: TRBD1 (5 bases). The CDR3 has 14 amino acids. CDR1 and CDR2 (germline): SGHRS, YFSETQ. V was trimmed by 3 bases and J by 2 bases, leaving 11 bases between them. Here the CDR3 reads CASSSDRENTEAFF. CDR3 coding DNA: TGCGCCAGCAGCTCCGACAGAGAAAACACTGAAGCTTTCTTT.

This clone showed up just once. The J gene is TRBJ2-1, the V gene TRBV11-2; 7 bases agree with TRBD2. V trimming: 4 bases; J trimming: 2 bases; junction bases outside the gene matches: 2. This CDR3 contains 14 residues. Germline CDR1 is SGHAT and CDR2 is FQNNGV. The CDR3 loop is CASSSGTTYNEQFF. The CDR3 DNA is TGTGCCAGCAGCTCCGGGACTACCTACAATGAGCAGTTCTTC.

In nucleotides, the CDR3 is TGCAGCGTTGAGGGTCAGGGAAGGTATGGCTACACCTTC. It yields the protein CSVEGQGRYGYTF. The genes are TRBV29-1 and TRBJ1-2; D is perhaps TRBD1 (5 bases). The V end lost 3 bases, the J end lost 5 bases, and 13 bases lay between the germline ends. The CDR3 has 13 residues. Germline CDR1 reads SQVTM; CDR2 reads ANQGSEA.

The V gene is TRBV3-1 (or the pseudogene TRBV3-2), the J gene TRBJ1-5; no reliable D call. V shed 1 base and J shed 2 bases, with 6 bases lying between them. This CDR3 has 14 amino acids. From germline, CDR1 is LGHDT and CDR2 YNNKEL (reference sequence). CDR3 residues: CASSQVQGNQPQHF. The CDR3 DNA follows: TGTGCCAGCAGCCAAGTGCAGGGCAATCAGCCCCAGCATTTT.

This sequence joins TRBV28 and TRBJ2-7; TRBD1 is a possible D gene (5 bases). V was shortened by 1 base and J by 5 bases, with 12 bases between the two germline ends. The CDR3 is 14 amino acids. From germline, CDR1 is MDHEN and CDR2 SYDVKM. This CDR3 is CASSLSPGLDEQYF. CDR3 in DNA: TGTGCCAGCAGTTTATCCCCAGGGTTGGACGAGCAGTACTTC.

The V and J genes are TRBV2 and TRBJ2-7; 8 positions agree with TRBD1. The junction had 6 bases not matched to a gene; V was cut back by 3 bases and J by 2 bases. The CDR3 covers 15 residues. Germline V CDR1 and CDR2: SNHLY, FYNNEI. The CDR3 here is CASSDDPTGAYEQYF. CDR3 sequence (DNA): TGTGCCAGCAGTGACGACCCGACAGGGGCCTACGAGCAGTACTTC. The entire variable domain, with the rest obtained from reference TRBV2 and TRBJ2-7, is as follows: EPEVTQTPSHQVTQMGQEVILRCVPISNHLYFYWYRQILGQKVEFLVSFYNNEISEKSEIFDDQFSVERPDGSNFTLKIRSTKLEDSAMYFCASSDDPTGAYEQYFGPGTRLTVT.

The CDR3 DNA reads TGCAGTGCACCAGTGAATGAAAAACTGTTTTTT. It codes for CSAPVNEKLFF. This chain joins TRBV20-1 and TRBJ1-4; no clear D. Germline V gives CDR1 DFQATT, CDR2 SNEGSKA (reference sequence). This CDR3 contains 11 residues. Trimming took 6 bases from V and 5 from J, leaving 7 bases between them.